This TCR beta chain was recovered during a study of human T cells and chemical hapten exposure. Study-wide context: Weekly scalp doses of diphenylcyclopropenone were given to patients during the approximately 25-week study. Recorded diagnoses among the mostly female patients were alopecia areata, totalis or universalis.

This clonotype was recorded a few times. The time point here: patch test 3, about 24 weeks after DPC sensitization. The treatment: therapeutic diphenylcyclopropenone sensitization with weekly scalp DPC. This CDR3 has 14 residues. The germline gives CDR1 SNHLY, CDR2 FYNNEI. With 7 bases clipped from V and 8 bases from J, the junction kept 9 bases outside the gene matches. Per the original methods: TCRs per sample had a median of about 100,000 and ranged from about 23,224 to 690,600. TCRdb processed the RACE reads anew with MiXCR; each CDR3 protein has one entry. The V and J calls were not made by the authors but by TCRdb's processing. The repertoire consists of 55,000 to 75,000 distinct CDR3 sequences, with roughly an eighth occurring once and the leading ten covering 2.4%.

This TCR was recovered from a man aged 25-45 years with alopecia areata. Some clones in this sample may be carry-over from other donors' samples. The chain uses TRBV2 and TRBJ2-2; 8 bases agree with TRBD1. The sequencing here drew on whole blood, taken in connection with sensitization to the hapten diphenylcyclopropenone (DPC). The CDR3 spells CASMVGQGEGELFF. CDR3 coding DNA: TGTGCCAGCATGGTCGGACAGGGTGAGGGGGAGCTGTTTTTT. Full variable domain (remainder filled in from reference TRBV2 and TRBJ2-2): EPEVTQTPSHQVTQMGQEVILRCVPISNHLYFYWYRQILGQKVEFLVSFYNNEISEKSEIFDDQFSVERPDGSNFTLKIRSTKLEDSAMYFCASMVGQGEGELFFGEGSRLTVL.